These T cell receptor beta chains were read from a single sample in a study of CD8+ T cells in alopecia areata. Clones were read by immunoSEQ multiplex PCR, and TCRdb kept only the in-frame ones, dropping some. The sample consists of 150,000 to 200,000 clones, over 55% of them appearing once. Sequenced material: CD4+ T cells sorted from blood, taken at week 24, from a patient treated with tofacitinib. Every receptor here comes from a human donor with alopecia areata. CDR3s include the opening cysteine and the closing phenylalanine or tryptophan. A D gene is named only where the DNA matches it firmly. Clone size is given for some rows only: seen once, a few or many times, or a class if the clone is expanded.

CDR3 length	J gene	V gene	D gene	clone size	CDR3 DNA	CDR3 protein
13	TRBJ2-5	TRBV11-3	NA	few	TGTGCCAGCAGCTTAGGGATCCAAGAGACCCAGTACTTC	CASSLGIQETQYF
14	TRBJ1-1	TRBV29-1	NA	NA	TGCAGCGTGCTGATGCTGTCCATGAACACTGAAGCTTTCTTT	CSVLMLSMNTEAFF
13	TRBJ2-7	TRBV6-5	NA	NA	TGTGCCAGCAGTCCGGACCGTTTCTACGAGCAGTACTTC	CASSPDRFYEQYF
13	TRBJ1-1	TRBV19	NA	NA	TGTGCCAGTACTGGACGGCAGAACACTGAAGCTTTCTTT	CASTGRQNTEAFF
14	TRBJ2-2	TRBV5-1	NA	once	TGCGCCAGCAGCTTGGTTACAAACACCGGGGAGCTGTTTTTT	CASSLVTNTGELFF
16	TRBJ2-1	TRBV7-9	NA	once	TGTGCCAGCAGCTTAGGTAGACAGGGACTCTACAATGAGCAGTTCTTC	CASSLGRQGLYNEQFF
13	TRBJ1-2	TRBV11-3	TRBD1	NA	TGTGCCAGCAGCAATATGCAGGGGGATGGCTACACCTTC	CASSNMQGDGYTF
16	TRBJ1-5	TRBV30	TRBD1	once	TGTGCCTGGAGCCCGGGGACAGGGTGGGGAAATCAGCCCCAGCATTTT	CAWSPGTGWGNQPQHF
12	TRBJ2-7	TRBV2	NA	NA	TGTGCCAGCGCAGGGGATGCGAACGAGCAGTACTTC	CASAGDANEQYF
17	TRBJ2-3	TRBV4-3	TRBD2	NA	TGCGCCAGCAGCCAAGAATCGGGACTAGGCGCGCCAGATACGCAGTATTTT	CASSQESGLGAPDTQYF
14	TRBJ1-1	TRBV10-3	NA	few	TGTGCCATCAAGAAAGACACAATGAACACTGAAGCTTTCTTT	CAIKKDTMNTEAFF
15	TRBJ2-5	TRBV14	TRBD1	NA	TGTGCCAGCAGCTCAGCTCGGGACAGTACTAAGACCCAGTACTTC	CASSSARDSTKTQYF
12	TRBJ2-2	TRBV29-1	NA	NA	TGCAGCGTTCCGAGGGGGGCCGGGGAGCTGTTTTTT	CSVPRGAGELFF
15	TRBJ2-1	TRBV9	NA	NA	TGTGCCAGCAGCACCCAGGGTTTCGCCTACAATGAGCAGTTCTTC	CASSTQGFAYNEQFF
16	TRBJ1-6	TRBV27	NA	NA	TGTGCCAGCAGTTCCTATAGACTAGATCGTAATTCACCCCTCCACTTT	CASSSYRLDRNSPLHF
15	TRBJ1-5	TRBV5-1	NA	NA	TGCGCCAGCAGCTTGCTGGACAGTAGAAATCAGCCCCAGCATTTT	CASSLLDSRNQPQHF
15	TRBJ2-7	TRBV15	TRBD1	NA	TGTGCCACCAGCCAGGGGACAGACGAAACCTACGAGCAGTACTTC	CATSQGTDETYEQYF
13	TRBJ2-3	TRBV4-3	NA	NA	TGCGCCAGCAGCCGTGGGACAAAGGATACGCAGTATTTT	CASSRGTKDTQYF
13	TRBJ1-2	TRBV29-1	TRBD1	NA	TGCAGCGTTGACCCGGACAGGACCAGGGGCTACACCTTC	CSVDPDRTRGYTF
12	TRBJ1-2	TRBV30	NA	NA	TGTGCCTGGAGGCGGGACCACTATGGCTACACCTTC	CAWRRDHYGYTF
14	TRBJ2-1	TRBV4-1	TRBD2	NA	TGCGCCAGCACTGGACTAGCTCACTACAATGAGCAGTTCTTC	CASTGLAHYNEQFF
15	TRBJ1-5	TRBV28	NA	NA	TGTGCCAGCAGTTTATTTCCTTCGGGGGATCAGCCCCAGCATTTT	CASSLFPSGDQPQHF
12	TRBJ2-2	TRBV29-1	NA	NA	TGCAGCGGCAGGGGAAAGGCCGGGGAGCTGTTTTTT	CSGRGKAGELFF
21	TRBJ1-6	TRBV18	TRBD1	few	TGTGCCAGCTCACCACTCGGGACCAGGACAGGGAGCCCCGGAATGGATTCACCCCTCCACTTT	CASSPLGTRTGSPGMDSPLHF
13	TRBJ1-2	TRBV30	NA	few	TGTGCCTGGAGTGCCTCCCAGGGGAAGGGCTACACCTTC	CAWSASQGKGYTF
14	TRBJ1-1	TRBV11-2	NA	NA	TGTGCCAGCAGCCTGACAGGTCCGAACACTGAAGCTTTCTTT	CASSLTGPNTEAFF
14	TRBJ2-2	TRBV30	NA	NA	TGTGCCTGGACGCAGGGTTTGATGATCGGGGAGCTGTTTTTT	CAWTQGLMIGELFF
15	TRBJ1-5	TRBV7-2	NA	NA	TGTGCCAGCAGCATAACCGGGGGCTTCAATCAGCCCCAGCATTTT	CASSITGGFNQPQHF
14	TRBJ1-1	TRBV25-1	NA	NA	TGTGCCAGCAGTGATAAGGGTAGGGACACTGAAGCTTTCTTT	CASSDKGRDTEAFF
16	TRBJ2-3	TRBV19	TRBD1	many	TGTGCCAGTAGTAAAGACGGGACAGGGGGCACAGATACGCAGTATTTT	CASSKDGTGGTDTQYF
14	TRBJ2-6	TRBV19	NA	few	TGTGCCAGTATAGGCCGCGCTGGGGCCAACGTCCTGACTTTC	CASIGRAGANVLTF
16	TRBJ1-6	TRBV23-1	NA	NA	TGCGCCAGCAGTCGGGGGGCGTCGAGTATCGGTTCACCCCTCCACTTT	CASSRGASSIGSPLHF
16	TRBJ1-3	TRBV4-3	TRBD1	few	TGCGCCAGCAGCCAAGCCACAGGGGGCTCCGGAAACACCATATATTTT	CASSQATGGSGNTIYF
13	TRBJ2-5	TRBV10-3	NA	NA	TGTGCCATCAGTGAGGCAGTCAAAGAGACCCAGTACTTC	CAISEAVKETQYF
15	TRBJ2-2	TRBV11-2	TRBD1	few	TGTGCCAGCAGCCCGGACAGGGTAGGGACCGGGGAGCTGTTTTTT	CASSPDRVGTGELFF
13	TRBJ1-1	TRBV5-1	TRBD1	NA	TGCGCCAGCAGCTTGGACAGGGGAACTGAAGCTTTCTTT	CASSLDRGTEAFF
15	TRBJ1-5	TRBV5-7	TRBD1	NA	TGTGCCAGCAGCCTAGACAGGGGCTCGCATCAGCCCCAGCATTTT	CASSLDRGSHQPQHF
13	TRBJ1-2	TRBV2	TRBD1	NA	TGTGCCAGCAGTAGGGACAGAGACTATGGCTACACCTTC	CASSRDRDYGYTF
10	TRBJ2-4	TRBV27	NA	NA	TGTGCCAGCAGTTTGAGCATTCAGTACTTC	CASSLSIQYF